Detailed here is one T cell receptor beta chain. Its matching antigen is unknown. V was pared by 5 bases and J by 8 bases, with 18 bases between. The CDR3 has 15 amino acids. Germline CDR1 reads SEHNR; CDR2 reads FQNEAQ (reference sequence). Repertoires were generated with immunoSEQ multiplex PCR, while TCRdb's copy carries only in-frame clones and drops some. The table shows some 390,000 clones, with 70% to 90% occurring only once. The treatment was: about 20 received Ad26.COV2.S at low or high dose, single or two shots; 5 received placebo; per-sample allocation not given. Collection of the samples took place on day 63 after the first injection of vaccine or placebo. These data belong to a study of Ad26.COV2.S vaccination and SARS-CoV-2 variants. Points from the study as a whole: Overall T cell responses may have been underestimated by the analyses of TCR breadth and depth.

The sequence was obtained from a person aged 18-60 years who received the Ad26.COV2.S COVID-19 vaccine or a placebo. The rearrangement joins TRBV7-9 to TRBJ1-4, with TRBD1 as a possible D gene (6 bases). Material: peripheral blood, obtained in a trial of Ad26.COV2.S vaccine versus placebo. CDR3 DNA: TGTGCCAGCAGCCCTACCGGGGGGCCGAAGGAAAAACTGTTTTTT. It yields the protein CASSPTGGPKEKLFF.